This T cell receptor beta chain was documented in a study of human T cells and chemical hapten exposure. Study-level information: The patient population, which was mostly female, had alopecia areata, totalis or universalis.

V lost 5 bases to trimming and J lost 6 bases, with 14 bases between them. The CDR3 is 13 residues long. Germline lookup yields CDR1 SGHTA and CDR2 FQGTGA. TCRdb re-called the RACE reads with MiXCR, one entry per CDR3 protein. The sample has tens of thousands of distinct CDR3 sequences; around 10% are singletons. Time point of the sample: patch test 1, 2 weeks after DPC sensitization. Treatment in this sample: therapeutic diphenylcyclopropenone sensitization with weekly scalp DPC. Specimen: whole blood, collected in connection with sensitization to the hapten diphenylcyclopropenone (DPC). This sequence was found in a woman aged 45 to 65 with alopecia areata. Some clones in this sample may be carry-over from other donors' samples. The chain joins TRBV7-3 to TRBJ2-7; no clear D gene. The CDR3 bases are TGTGCCAGCAGCCCCGGCGATGGGTTCGAGCAGTACTTC. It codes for CASSPGDGFEQYF.